A single sample gave rise to the 19 T cell receptor beta chains below, sequenced in a study of metastatic and nonmetastatic thyroid tumors. Before thyroid surgery, none of the patients had received any treatment. MiXCR re-clonotyped the PCR reads for TCRdb. Here the sample spans around 19,000 clones, 25% to 35% being singletons. Material for sequencing was tumor tissue. The receptors here all came from a male donor with papillary thyroid cancer or a benign thyroid nodule (not recorded which). Some clones in this sample may be carry-over from other donors' samples.

This clone was detected ten times or more. This chain links TRBV7-9 with TRBJ2-1; TRBD2 matches at 12 bases. Germline V lookup: CDR1 SEHNR, CDR2 FQNEAQ (reference sequence). This CDR3 spans 15 amino acids. V was clipped by 4 bases and J by 5 bases; unmatched bases: 3. This CDR3 is CASSSSGGANNEQFF. The CDR3 DNA sequence: TGTGCCAGCAGCTCTAGCGGGGGGGCCAACAATGAGCAGTTCTTC.

This clone was seen at least ten times. The chain employs TRBV6-1 and TRBJ1-2, with D unclear. Germline V gives CDR1 MNHNS, CDR2 SASEGT. Between the trimmed V and J ends, which lost 1 base and 8 bases, there was a span of 14 bases. There are 14 residues in the CDR3. CDR3 nucleotides: TGTGCCAGCAGTGAAGGACTCCCCTCGCGCGGCTACACCTTC. This encodes CASSEGLPSRGYTF.

This rearrangement joins TRBV11-2 to TRBJ2-7; D unclear. This CDR3 has 12 amino acids. Germline lookup yields CDR1 SGHAT and CDR2 FQNNGV. Trimming left V 8 bases short and J 0 bases short, with 8 bases between. Here the CDR3 DNA reads TGTGCCAGCGAGAGGTTCTCCTACGAGCAGTACTTC. Encoded protein: CASERFSYEQYF.

This clone appeared many times. The chain employs TRBV7-6 and TRBJ2-3; D may be TRBD1 (5 bases). The CDR3 covers 13 residues. Germline lookup yields CDR1 SGHVS and CDR2 FNYEAQ. Trimming cost V 5 bases and J 6 bases, with 12 bases left between them. This chain's CDR3 is CASSRTRQDTQYF. The CDR3 DNA reads TGTGCCAGCAGCCGCACAAGACAGGATACGCAGTATTTT.

The chain employs TRBV5-5 and TRBJ2-3, with 9 bases that match TRBD2. Looked up from germline, CDR1 is SGHKS and CDR2 is YYEKEE (reference sequence). J was trimmed by 3 bases and V by 0 bases; bases with no gene match: 2. The CDR3 has 15 amino acids. As DNA, the CDR3 is TGTGCCAGCAGCTTGGATCTAGCGGGAACAGATACGCAGTATTTT. Protein sequence: CASSLDLAGTDTQYF.

This clone was observed a handful of times. V gene TRBV11-2 combines with J gene TRBJ2-7; TRBD1 matches at 7 bases. The ends lost 5 bases at V and 2 bases at J; junction bases unmatched: 9. The germline gives CDR1 SGHAT, CDR2 FQNNGV. CDR3 length: 15 amino acids. The chain's CDR3 is CASSPWGQLAYEQYF. DNA of the CDR3: TGTGCCAGCAGCCCCTGGGGACAGCTAGCCTACGAGCAGTACTTC.

The table lists this clone with a few counts. The V gene is TRBV27, the J gene TRBJ2-5, with D possibly called TRBD1 or TRBD2 (5 bases each). This CDR3 has 15 residues. Germline V gives CDR1 MNHEY, CDR2 SMNVEV (reference sequence). Trimming took off 8 bases at V and 5 bases at J, with 21 bases between the two ends. CDR3 protein: CASRLRGTMSETQYF. The CDR3 nucleotides are TGTGCCAGCCGGTTACGTGGGACGATGTCGGAGACCCAGTACTTC.

This clone was seen ten or more times. A single base separates this from a much larger clone, so it may be a read error. The chain has TRBV13 and TRBJ2-7; 8 nucleotides align to TRBD2. The length of the CDR3 is 14 residues. Germline assignment: CDR1 PRHDT and CDR2 FYEKMQ (reference sequence). V lost 5 bases, J lost 3 bases, and 6 bases stayed unmatched. CDR3 nucleotides: TGTGCCAGCAGCCCTTTACTAGCGGACTACGAGCAGTACTTC. This sequence encodes CASSPLLADYEQYF.

This clone turned up a few times. The V and J genes are TRBV6-1 and TRBJ2-7; TRBD1 matches 7 bases. With V trimmed by 10 bases and J by 3 bases, 6 bases remained unmatched. The CDR3 runs 12 residues. Germline V CDR1 and CDR2: MNHNS, SASEGT. CDR3 protein: CATEDRFYEQYF. CDR3 bases: TGTGCCACCGAGGACAGGTTCTACGAGCAGTACTTC.

This clone was seen a handful of times. CDR3 in amino acids: CASSFVQGGEQYF. The CDR3 bases are TGTGCCAGCAGTTTTGTACAGGGAGGCGAGCAGTACTTC. V is TRBV27 and J is TRBJ2-7; D possibly uses TRBD1 or TRBD2 (6 bases each). This CDR3 is 13 amino acids long. Trimming removed 3 bases from V and 6 bases from J, with 12 bases in between. From germline, CDR1 is MNHEY and CDR2 SMNVEV (reference sequence).

Relative to its sample, this clone is medium-sized. The chain uses TRBV19 and TRBJ2-7, with TRBD1 as a possible D gene (6 bases). The CDR3 contains 15 residues. Germline assignment: CDR1 LNHDA and CDR2 SQIVND (reference sequence). Trimming took off 4 bases at V and 0 bases at J, with 13 bases between the two ends. Here the CDR3 reads CASSSRQASSYEQYF. The DNA for the CDR3 is TGTGCCAGTAGTAGTCGACAGGCCAGCTCCTACGAGCAGTACTTC. Full variable domain (outside the CDR3, taken from reference TRBV19 and TRBJ2-7): DGGITQSPKYLFRKEGQNVTLSCEQNLNHDAMYWYRQDPGQGLRLIYYSQIVNDFQKGDIAEGYSVSREKKESFPLTVTSAQKNPTAFYLCASSSRQASSYEQYFGPGTRLTVT.

This sequence joins TRBV4-2 and TRBJ2-1; 9 bases are a match to TRBD2. V lost 4 bases, J lost 8 bases, and 12 bases stayed unmatched. The CDR3 length is 16 residues. Germline V gene data show CDR1 as LGHNA and CDR2 as YNFKEQ. The CDR3 nucleotides read TGTGCCAGCAGCCGAGATAGGGCGGGGGGGCCCCATGAGCAGTTCTTC. This codes for CASSRDRAGGPHEQFF.

As to this clone: At one end, the junction sequence differs from germline, possibly due to a read error. V gene TRBV6-1 combines with J gene TRBJ2-7; weak D call: TRBD2 (5 bases). Germline CDR1 is MNHNS and CDR2 is SASEGT. This CDR3 is 13 amino acids long. In DNA, the CDR3 is TGTGCCAGCAGTGACAGGAGGCCTACGTGGCACGACTTC. It codes for CASSDRRPTWHDF.

The rearrangement joins TRBV7-2 to TRBJ2-7; D uncertain. The CDR3 runs to 11 residues. Germline V lookup: CDR1 SGHTA, CDR2 FQGNSA. Deletions cut 5 bases from V and 2 bases from J, with 4 bases between. CDR3 amino acids: CASSKTYEQYF. The DNA for the CDR3 is TGTGCCAGCAGCAAGACCTACGAGCAGTACTTC.

CDR3 sequence (DNA): TGTGCCAGCAGTACAGGGTCGGCGTACGAGCAGTACTTC. This encodes CASSTGSAYEQYF. V usage is TRBV2 and J usage is TRBJ2-7; D may be TRBD1 (6 bases). The CDR3 totals 13 residues. Germline assignment: CDR1 SNHLY and CDR2 FYNNEI. V was pared by 5 bases and J by 4 bases, with 12 bases between.

This clone appeared many times. The V gene is TRBV19, the J gene TRBJ1-6; possible D gene TRBD1, 6 bases. The germline V and J ends were trimmed by 5 bases and 0 bases, with 11 bases remaining between them. This CDR3 has 16 amino acids. Germline V gene sequence: CDR1 LNHDA, CDR2 SQIVND (reference sequence). CDR3 nucleotides: TGTGCCAGTAGTTCGCAGGGGAGCTCCTATAATTCACCCCTCCACTTT. Translation: CASSSQGSSYNSPLHF.

The chain joins TRBV20-1 to TRBJ2-7, with D perhaps matching TRBD2 (5 bases). Between the trimmed V and J ends, which lost 3 bases and 3 bases, there was a span of 15 bases. The germline V gene has CDR1 DFQATT and CDR2 SNEGSKA (reference sequence). The CDR3 spans 14 residues. The CDR3 region has the DNA TGCAGTGCTAGGGCAGGAGGAGTTGGCTACGAGCAGTACTTC. This translates into CSARAGGVGYEQYF.

Within the sample, this clone is medium-sized (0.01 to 0.1%). V and J are TRBV5-4 and TRBJ2-1, with TRBD2 identical over 7 bases. Germline CDR1 and CDR2: SGHNT and YYREEE (reference sequence). Trimming removed 4 bases from V and 7 bases from J; junction bases left unmatched: 2. The CDR3 extends over 12 amino acids. CDR3 residues: CASSPGLNEQFF. In DNA, the CDR3 is TGTGCCAGCAGCCCGGGACTAAATGAGCAGTTCTTC.

The genes are TRBV28 and TRBJ2-7; D tentatively fits TRBD1 or TRBD2 (7 bases each). Trimming took 3 bases from V and 3 from J, leaving 24 bases between them. CDR3 size: 18 residues. Germline-derived CDR1 and CDR2 are MDHEN and SYDVKM. This chain's CDR3 is CASSLFRRGQGGFYEQYF. CDR3 nucleotide sequence: TGTGCCAGCAGTTTGTTCAGGAGAGGGCAGGGGGGGTTCTACGAGCAGTACTTC.